A single sample gave rise to the 5 T cell receptor beta chains below, sequenced in a study of stem cell transplantation in POMP-related autoinflammatory disease. The method was immunoSEQ multiplex PCR; TCRdb's version includes in-frame clones alone and lacks a portion of them. The data contain about 6,900 clones, roughly 80% of them singletons. Sequenced: a CXCR5-defined cell subset from PBMCs. The receptors were sampled from a human donor in good health.

The chain combines TRBV30 with TRBJ1-2; D might be TRBD1 (5 bases). This CDR3 comprises 15 residues. Germline CDR1 and CDR2: GTSNPN and SVGIG (reference sequence). Deletions cut 4 bases from V and 3 bases from J, with 18 bases between. The CDR3 nucleotides read TGTGCCTGGACTGGTCGGGCAGGGATTCACTATGGCTACACCTTC. Amino acids: CAWTGRAGIHYGYTF. Supplemented by reference TRBV30 and TRBJ1-2, the full variable domain reads SQTIHQWPATLVQPVGSPLSLECTVEGTSNPNLYWYRQAAGRGLQLLFYSVGIGQISSEVPQNLSASRPQDRQFILSSKKLLLSDSGFYLCAWTGRAGIHYGYTFGSGTRLTVV.

The CDR3 is CAWKTRFLLFF. Here the CDR3 DNA reads TGTGCCTGGAAAACCCGGTTCTTACTGTTCTTC. The chain has TRBV30 and TRBJ2-1; D is undetermined. V lost 4 bases and J lost 15, with 16 bases in between. The CDR3 runs 11 residues. Germline CDR1 GTSNPN, CDR2 SVGIG (reference sequence). The full variable domain, its missing parts supplied by reference TRBV30 and TRBJ2-1, is SQTIHQWPATLVQPVGSPLSLECTVEGTSNPNLYWYRQAAGRGLQLLFYSVGIGQISSEVPQNLSASRPQDRQFILSSKKLLLSDSGFYLCAWKTRFLLFFGPGTRLTVL.

This clone was recorded a few times. The genes are TRBV9 and TRBJ1-4; D might be TRBD1 (5 bases). The CDR3 loop spans 17 amino acids. The germline V gene has CDR1 SGDLS and CDR2 YYNGEE. V was trimmed by 4 bases and J by 10 bases, leaving 26 bases between them. Here the CDR3 DNA reads TGTGCCAGCAGCCCCTCAGTAGGAGGTATCGGGGGTGGAAAACTGTTTTTT. Residues: CASSPSVGGIGGGKLFF.

The rearrangement joins TRBV6-6 to TRBJ2-6; 8 bases align to TRBD2. Trimming at V came to 6 bases and at J to 0 bases, leaving 4 bases not matched to a gene. Per germline, CDR1 MNHNY and CDR2 SVGAGI (reference sequence). This CDR3 contains 16 residues. The CDR3 region has the DNA TGTGCCAGCAGACACGGGGGGGGCTCTGGGGCCAACGTCCTGACTTTC. Translation gives CASRHGGGSGANVLTF.

V usage is TRBV19 and J usage is TRBJ2-3; TRBD1 agrees at 7 bases. The CDR3 consists of 15 residues. Trimming took 0 bases from V and 7 from J; bases not matched to a gene: 7. CDR1 and CDR2 from the germline V gene are LNHDA and SQIVND (reference sequence). CDR3 region: CASSIDRQGSNTQYF. The DNA of the CDR3 is TGTGCCAGTAGTATAGATCGACAGGGATCTAATACGCAGTATTTT.